Listed below are T cell receptor beta chains from one sample, sequenced in a study of regulatory T cells in long-lasting Graves disease. Via MiXCR, TCRdb re-called the multiplex PCR reads, giving one row per CDR3 protein. Here the sample spans roughly 500,000 distinct CDR3 sequences, less than 15% being singletons. The same data also contributed to another study, on T cells in Graves' hyperthyroidism and ophthalmopathy.

The sequences come from peripheral blood mononuclear cells (PBMCs), collected at new diagnosis, from a patient treated with antithyroid drugs. Source of these receptors: a man between 25 and 39 years old with Graves disease. CDR3s include the opening cysteine and the closing phenylalanine or tryptophan. A D gene is named only where the DNA matches it firmly. Only some rows state a clone size, as once, few, many or a class for expanded clones.

abundance,j_gene,d_gene,v_gene,CDR3nt,CDR3aa
NA,TRBJ2-3,TRBD1,TRBV20-1,TGCAGTGCTGGAGGACAGGGCGGTTTACCCCAGTATTTT,CSAGGQGGLPQYF
many,TRBJ2-1,TRBD2,TRBV6-2/TRBV6-3,TGTGCCAGCAGGACCAGCGGGGCCTACAATGAGCAGTTCTTC,CASRTSGAYNEQFF
many,TRBJ2-5,TRBD1,TRBV5-6,TGTGCCAGCAGCCCAGGACAGGGGGGGTACCAAGAGACCCAGTACTTC,CASSPGQGGYQETQYF
many,TRBJ1-3,NA,TRBV29-1,TGCAGCGTGACGGCTGGGGGAGGAAACACCATATATTTT,CSVTAGGGNTIYF
many,TRBJ1-5,NA,TRBV27,TGTGCCAGCAAAGACAAGGGGGATGATTGGCATTTT,CASKDKGDDWHF
many,TRBJ2-3,TRBD2,TRBV7-2,TGTGCCAGCAGCTTAGGCCCGACTAGCGGGAGATTTGGTACGCAGTATTTT,CASSLGPTSGRFGTQYF
NA,TRBJ2-2,NA,TRBV18,TGTGCCAGCTCTCCCGCAGGGAGCCAGGCGAACACCGGGGAGCTGTTTTTT,CASSPAGSQANTGELFF
few,TRBJ2-1,NA,TRBV19,TGTGCCAGTAGTATCTGGGGGGCGGATGAGCAGTTCTTC,CASSIWGADEQFF
many,TRBJ2-7,TRBD2,TRBV7-8,TGTGCCAGCAGCGAGGGGAGGGCCAGAGACGAGCAGTACTTC,CASSEGRARDEQYF
many,TRBJ2-5,NA,TRBV12-3/TRBV12-4,TGTGCCAGCAGTTTAAGCCGGGGGAAAGAGACCCAGTACTTC,CASSLSRGKETQYF
few,TRBJ2-2,NA,TRBV19,TGTGCCAGTAGCCTAGGCGATGGGGGGAGCTGGGCCGGGGAGCTGTTTTTT,CASSLGDGGSWAGELFF
NA,TRBJ1-2,NA,TRBV7-3,TGTGCCAGCAGCTCCGATGCCCCTGAACGCTACACCTTC,CASSSDAPERYTF
few,TRBJ1-6,NA,TRBV5-1,TGCGCCAGCAGCTTGGGTCAGGGAAGTTCACCCCTCCACTTT,CASSLGQGSSPLHF
many,TRBJ2-1,NA,TRBV2,TGTGCCAGCATTATATACAATGAGCAGTTCTTC,CASIIYNEQFF
many,TRBJ2-7,NA,TRBV3-1,TGTGCCAGCTCGGGGGTAAGGGAGCAGTACTTC,CASSGVREQYF
many,TRBJ2-2,NA,TRBV2,TGTGCCAGCAGGGAAATGGGGAACACCGGGGAGCTGTTTTTT,CASREMGNTGELFF
many,TRBJ2-6,NA,TRBV6-1,TGTGCCAGCAGTGTAACAGGGCCCGGGGCCAACGTCCTGACTTTC,CASSVTGPGANVLTF
many,TRBJ2-1,TRBD2,TRBV10-3,TGTGCCATCAGTGAGTCTAGCGGGAGGGATTACAATGAGCAGTTCTTC,CAISESSGRDYNEQFF
many,TRBJ1-5,TRBD1,TRBV5-1,TGTGCCAGCAGCTCGACAGGGGGGCAGCCCCAGCATTTT,CASSSTGGQPQHF
many,TRBJ2-7,TRBD2,TRBV20-1,TGCAGTGCTAGAGGGACTAGCGGGAGCACACTATACGAGCAGTACTTC,CSARGTSGSTLYEQYF
many,TRBJ2-3,TRBD2,TRBV27,TGTGCCAGCAGCTTCTCTAGCGGGAGCTCAGATACGCAGTATTTT,CASSFSSGSSDTQYF
many,TRBJ2-3,NA,TRBV11-2,TGTGCCAGCAGCTTCCCCAGACGGAAACGGTATTTT,CASSFPRRKRYF
few,TRBJ1-2,NA,TRBV7-2,TGTGCCAGCAGCCCTCGACAGGCAACATCCCTATATGGCTACACCTTC,CASSPRQATSLYGYTF
many,TRBJ1-6,TRBD1,TRBV12-3/TRBV12-4,TGTGCCAGCAGTGCAATCAGGGGGCTCAATTCACCCCTCCACTTT,CASSAIRGLNSPLHF
few,TRBJ2-1,NA,TRBV7-9,TGTGCCAGCAGCGGGCCCCGGGGGCGGAATGAGCAGTTCTTC,CASSGPRGRNEQFF
many,TRBJ2-2,NA,TRBV20-1,TGCAGCTCGCTAGGGCTCACCGGGGAGCTGTTTTTT,CSSLGLTGELFF
many,TRBJ2-3,TRBD2,TRBV30,TGTGCCTGGAGGCGTAGCGGGGGGCACTACACAGATACGCAGTATTTT,CAWRRSGGHYTDTQYF
NA,TRBJ2-1,NA,TRBV7-2,TGTGCCAGCAGCTTAGTTTCAGGGGGGGCGCTCAATGAGCAGTTCTTC,CASSLVSGGALNEQFF
many,TRBJ1-2,TRBD1,TRBV29-1,TGCAGCGCTCCCCGGACAGGCCCACTCTATGGCTACACCTTC,CSAPRTGPLYGYTF
many,TRBJ2-1,NA,TRBV5-1,TGCGCCAGCAGCTTGGTCGACAATGAGCAGTTCTTC,CASSLVDNEQFF
many,TRBJ1-5,NA,TRBV6-5,TGTGCCAGCAGTTTCGCGGAGGTTTTCAATCAGCCCCAGCATTTT,CASSFAEVFNQPQHF
many,TRBJ2-3,TRBD1,TRBV12-3/TRBV12-4,TGTGCCAGCAGTTTAGGGGGACAGGGATCAAATACGCAGTATTTT,CASSLGGQGSNTQYF
few,TRBJ2-2,NA,TRBV28,TGTGCCAGCAGTTTACCCCCTGTAGACCCCGGGGAGCTGTTTTTT,CASSLPPVDPGELFF
few,TRBJ2-7,TRBD2,TRBV7-2,TGTGCCAGCAGCCCCACCGGGACTAGCGGGGAGGGGCAGTACTTC,CASSPTGTSGEGQYF
once,TRBJ1-2,TRBD1,TRBV14,TGTGCCAGCAGCCTCTACAGGGGGACTAACTATGGCTGCACCTTC,CASSLYRGTNYGCTF
NA,TRBJ1-5,NA,TRBV19,TGTGCCAGTAGTATAGAGAGGGGTCGGGGGCAGCCCCAGCATTTT,CASSIERGRGQPQHF
few,TRBJ1-5,NA,TRBV27,TGTGCCAGCAGTTCTGCGGGGCTCAATCAGCCCCAGCATTTT,CASSSAGLNQPQHF
many,TRBJ1-6,TRBD1,TRBV12-3/TRBV12-4,TGTGCCAGCAGTCCCGGGACAGGGGGCTTTTCACCCCTCCACTTT,CASSPGTGGFSPLHF
many,TRBJ2-3,TRBD1,TRBV12-3/TRBV12-4,TGTGCCAGCAGTCCTTGGACAGGGGGAACAGATACGCAGTATTTT,CASSPWTGGTDTQYF
many,TRBJ2-7,TRBD2,TRBV7-9,TGTGCCAGCAGCTTCCTAGCGGGAGGGCCCTCCTACGAGCAGTACTTC,CASSFLAGGPSYEQYF